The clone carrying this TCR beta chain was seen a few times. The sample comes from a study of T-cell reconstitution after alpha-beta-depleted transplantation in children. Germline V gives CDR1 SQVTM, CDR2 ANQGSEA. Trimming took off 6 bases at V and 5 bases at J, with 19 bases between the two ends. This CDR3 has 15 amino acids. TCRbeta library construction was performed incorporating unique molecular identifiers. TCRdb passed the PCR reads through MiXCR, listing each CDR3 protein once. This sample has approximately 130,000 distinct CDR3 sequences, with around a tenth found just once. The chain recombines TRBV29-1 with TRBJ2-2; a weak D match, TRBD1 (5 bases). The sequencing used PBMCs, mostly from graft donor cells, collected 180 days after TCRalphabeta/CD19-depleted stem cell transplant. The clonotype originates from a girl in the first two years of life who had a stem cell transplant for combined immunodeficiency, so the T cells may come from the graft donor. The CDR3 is CSVRTTVVPTGELFF. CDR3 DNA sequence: TGCAGCGTCCGAACGACAGTTGTACCTACCGGGGAGCTGTTTTTT.